One sample yielded the 6 T cell receptor beta chains listed below, sequenced in a study of T cells in women clearing cervical HPV infection. The method was immunoSEQ multiplex PCR; TCRdb's version includes in-frame clones alone and lacks a portion of them. This table lists tens of thousands of clones. The sequencing sample was made of blood buffy coat. These receptors all stem from a woman aged 18 to 75 with a cervical HPV16 infection that either progressed to CIN3+ or cleared (not recorded which).

Comment on this clone: With the read ending 3 residues before the CDR3 end, the germline J gene is used to fill in that end. The genes are TRBV5-6 and TRBJ2-3; 8 bases are a match to TRBD1. Germline V gene data show CDR1 as SGHDT and CDR2 as YYEEEE. The CDR3 runs 15 residues. Germline trimming cut 6 bases from V and 6 bases from J; bases unmatched to any gene: 12. The CDR3 region is CASKPTGVLADTQYF. Partial CDR3 DNA: TGTGCCAGCAAACCGACAGGGGTTCTCGCGGATACG.

For this clone: The read ends 3 residues before the CDR3 terminus; that terminus is restored from the germline J gene. V is TRBV7-6 and J is TRBJ2-1; 9 positions agree with TRBD1. Per the germline V gene, CDR1 is SGHVS and CDR2 is FNYEAQ. The CDR3 spans 16 residues. With 0 bases clipped from V and 6 bases from J, the junction kept 6 bases outside the gene matches. CDR3 sequence: CASSLAPSTGGNEQFF. The part of the CDR3 DNA that was read is TGTGCCAGCAGCTTAGCGCCCTCGACAGGGGGCAATGAG.

Regarding this clone: The read comes to an end 3 residues before the CDR3 does, leaving the germline J gene to fill in the end. This chain connects TRBV7-6 to TRBJ2-7; 7 nucleotides align to TRBD1. The CDR3 is 14 amino acids. CDR1 is SGHVS and CDR2 is FNYEAQ in the germline V gene. J gave up 4 bases and V 3 bases, and 6 bases lay outside the gene matches. The CDR3: CASSLRQGGYEQYF. The covered CDR3 bases are TGTGCCAGCAGCTTGAGACAGGGCGGGTACGAG. The entire variable domain, with the rest obtained from reference TRBV7-6 and TRBJ2-7, is as follows: GAGVSQSPRYKVTKRGQDVALRCDPISGHVSLYWYRQALGQGPEFLTYFNYEAQQDKSGLPNDRFSAERPEGSISTLTIQRTEQRDSAMYRCASSLRQGGYEQYFGPGTRLTVT.

Turning to this clone: The read stops 3 residues short of the end of the CDR3; the missing end is completed from the germline J gene. The chain combines TRBV18 with TRBJ1-2; 12 nucleotides agree with TRBD1. The CDR3 is made up of 15 amino acids. Germline CDR1 KGHSH, CDR2 LQKENI. CDR3 protein: CASSPPGQGAKGYTF. The part of the CDR3 DNA that was read is TGTGCCAGCTCACCTCCGGGACAGGGGGCGAAGGGC.

On this clone itself: Read coverage stops 3 residues before the CDR3 terminus; the germline J gene supplies the remainder. The chain uses TRBV30 and TRBJ2-1, with TRBD2 as a possible D gene (5 bases). Trimming removed 4 bases from V and 8 bases from J, with 18 bases in between. Germline V gives CDR1 GTSNPN, CDR2 SVGIG (reference sequence). The CDR3 is 14 residues long. The CDR3 bases that were read are TGTGCCTGGAAGGCTAGCTCGGGTCCGCATGAG. It codes for CAWKASSGPHE. The full-length CDR3 reads as CAWKASSGPHEQFF.

For this clone: The sequenced fragment ends 3 residues before the CDR3 boundary, so the rest is inferred from the germline J gene. The rearrangement joins TRBV30 to TRBJ2-3; possibly TRBD2 for D (7 bases). Germline V gene data show CDR1 as GTSNPN and CDR2 as SVGIG (reference sequence). The CDR3 contains 15 residues. Trimming took off 0 bases at V and 5 bases at J, with 15 bases between the two ends. CDR3 DNA (partial): TGTGCCTGGAGTGTACTGGGGGGGCTGGGAGATACG. It codes for CAWSVLGGLGDT. The CDR3 in its entirety is CAWSVLGGLGDTQYF.